A selection of T cell receptor beta chains follows, all from one sample in a study of cytomegalovirus exposure and HLA in healthy donors. Some clones are missing from TCRdb's copy, which holds only in-frame ones; the method was immunoSEQ multiplex PCR. The sample includes fewer than 200,000 clones, around 80% seen only once; the top ten take approximately 0.69%. The sample taken for sequencing was PBMCs. The receptors here all came from a woman in her forties in good health and CMV-seronegative. CDR3s include the opening cysteine and the closing phenylalanine or tryptophan. A D gene is named only where the DNA matches it firmly. The size field is filled for only some rows; it gives once, few, many or a size class.

V gene,D gene,clone size,J gene,CDR3 protein,CDR3 DNA
TRBV5-1,.,.,TRBJ1-1,CASSYDKNTEAFF,TGCGCCAGCAGCTACGACAAGAACACTGAAGCTTTCTTT
TRBV28,TRBD2,.,TRBJ2-5,CASSLLAVIETQYF,TGTGCCAGCAGTTTACTAGCGGTTATAGAGACCCAGTACTTC
TRBV5-1,.,few,TRBJ1-1,CASSLPGQANTEAFF,TGCGCCAGCAGTCTGCCAGGGCAGGCGAACACTGAAGCTTTCTTT
TRBV11-3,.,.,TRBJ1-4,CASSPVAGAEKLFF,TGTGCCAGCAGCCCGGTTGCGGGGGCGGAAAAACTGTTTTTT
TRBV11-2,TRBD1,few,TRBJ1-2,CASGRTGTGYTF,TGTGCCAGCGGCCGGACAGGGACTGGCTACACCTTC
TRBV11-2,.,.,TRBJ1-2,CASSPFVVGYGYTF,TGTGCCAGCAGCCCCTTTGTTGTCGGCTATGGCTACACCTTC
TRBV7-8,.,.,TRBJ1-4,CASSLQSQTNEKLFF,TGTGCCAGCAGCTTACAGTCCCAGACTAATGAAAAACTGTTTTTT
TRBV10-2,.,.,TRBJ2-7,CASSDYGGYTYEQYF,TGCGCCAGCAGTGACTACGGGGGTTACACCTACGAGCAGTACTTC
TRBV6-1,.,.,TRBJ1-1,CASSPTPTPTEAFF,TGTGCCAGCAGTCCTACCCCGACACCCACTGAAGCTTTCTTT
TRBV19,.,.,TRBJ2-1,CASTPSGGSSYNEQFF,TGTGCCAGTACCCCCTCTGGCGGAAGCTCCTACAATGAGCAGTTCTTC
TRBV20-1,.,.,TRBJ1-2,CSARGSGKTF,TGCAGTGCTAGAGGGAGCGGGAAGACCTTC
TRBV9,.,.,TRBJ1-2,CASSVVRVLTCYGYTF,TGTGCCAGCAGCGTAGTCAGGGTACTCACCTGCTATGGCTACACCTTC
TRBV27,TRBD1,.,TRBJ1-2,CASSLGTALHYGYTF,TGTGCCAGCAGTCTCGGGACAGCGCTTCACTATGGCTACACCTTC
TRBV27,.,.,TRBJ2-7,CASSYGGYEQYF,TGTGCCAGCAGTTACGGCGGGTACGAGCAGTACTTC
TRBV4-2,TRBD2,once,TRBJ2-7,CASSQGDGGNYEQYF,TGTGCCAGCAGCCAAGGGGACGGGGGGAACTACGAGCAGTACTTC
TRBV6-1,.,.,TRBJ2-1,CASSAWRSGEQFF,TGTGCCAGCAGTGCCTGGCGGAGTGGTGAGCAGTTCTTC
TRBV5-4,TRBD1,.,TRBJ1-2,CASSLGTGYGYTF,TGTGCCAGCAGCTTAGGGACAGGGTATGGCTACACCTTC
TRBV29-1,.,once,TRBJ2-3,CSVGGLSTDTQYF,TGCAGCGTTGGGGGACTTAGCACAGATACGCAGTATTTT
TRBV7-9,.,.,TRBJ2-7,CASSPPTGSYEQYF,TGTGCCAGCAGCCCCCCGACAGGATCCTACGAGCAGTACTTC
TRBV9,.,.,TRBJ1-6,CASSASRGGSPLHF,TGTGCCAGCAGCGCCTCTAGGGGGGGTTCACCCCTCCACTTT
TRBV9,TRBD1,.,TRBJ2-1,CASSGGQPPFDEQFF,TGTGCCAGCAGCGGGGGACAGCCACCTTTTGATGAGCAGTTCTTC
TRBV2,.,few,TRBJ1-1,CASKGRAEAFF,TGTGCCAGCAAAGGGAGGGCTGAAGCTTTCTTT
TRBV11-3,TRBD1,.,TRBJ2-5,CASSRDSQETQYF,TGTGCCAGCAGCCGGGACAGTCAAGAGACCCAGTACTTC
TRBV28,TRBD1,.,TRBJ1-2,CASILTGKDGYTF,TGTGCCAGCATCCTGACAGGGAAGGATGGCTACACCTTC
TRBV7-3,TRBD1,.,TRBJ2-3,CASSLTRTGRTDTQYF,TGTGCCAGCAGCTTAACGAGGACAGGTCGCACAGATACGCAGTATTTT
TRBV5-8,TRBD1,once,TRBJ2-4,CASSLRQGADIQYF,TGTGCCAGCAGCTTGAGACAGGGGGCGGACATTCAGTACTTC
TRBV5-1,.,few,TRBJ2-7,CASSRRVLDEQYF,TGCGCCAGCAGCCGCAGGGTCCTGGACGAGCAGTACTTC
TRBV11-2,.,.,TRBJ1-1,CASSFKRGRGTEAFF,TGTGCCAGCAGCTTCAAGAGAGGGAGGGGAACTGAAGCTTTCTTT
TRBV6-1,.,few,TRBJ2-4,CASSAARNGKNIQYF,TGTGCCAGCAGTGCTGCGAGGAACGGGAAAAACATTCAGTACTTC
TRBV5-6,TRBD1,.,TRBJ2-5,CASSPYRQGKETQYF,TGTGCCAGCAGCCCCTACCGACAGGGGAAAGAGACCCAGTACTTC
TRBV27,.,.,TRBJ1-1,CASSLGRGEAFF,TGTGCCAGCAGTTTAGGAAGGGGAGAAGCTTTCTTT
TRBV5-1,TRBD2,.,TRBJ2-1,CASRWTSGSIYNEQFF,TGCGCCAGCAGATGGACTAGCGGCTCTATATACAATGAGCAGTTCTTC
TRBV11-3,.,.,TRBJ2-3,CASSWAITDTQYF,TGTGCCAGCAGCTGGGCCATAACAGATACGCAGTATTTT
TRBV4-2,TRBD1,once,TRBJ1-1,CASSQAGQGAVEAFF,TGTGCCAGCAGCCAAGCGGGACAGGGGGCCGTTGAAGCTTTCTTT
TRBV21-1,.,.,TRBJ1-2,CASSKKAVPPLYGYTF,TGTGCCAGCAGCAAAAAGGCGGTCCCTCCTCTGTATGGCTACACCTTC
TRBV6-4,TRBD1,once,TRBJ1-5,CASRDRRQPQHF,TGTGCCAGCAGGGACAGGAGGCAGCCCCAGCATTTT
TRBV30,TRBD1,.,TRBJ1-3,CAWSVVSGGGNTIYF,TGTGCCTGGAGTGTAGTCTCAGGGGGTGGAAACACCATATATTTT
TRBV7-9,TRBD2,few,TRBJ2-5,CASRLAGAWYQETQYF,TGTGCCAGCAGACTAGCGGGGGCCTGGTACCAAGAGACCCAGTACTTC
TRBV2,.,.,TRBJ2-5,CASSSLQETQYF,TGTGCCAGCAGCTCACTACAAGAGACCCAGTACTTC
TRBV27,TRBD1,.,TRBJ1-2,CASKQGIHSGYTF,TGTGCCAGCAAACAGGGGATCCATTCTGGCTACACCTTC
TRBV5-6,.,.,TRBJ2-1,CASSTRQARSGQFF,TGTGCCAGCAGCACTCGACAGGCCCGGAGTGGGCAGTTCTTC
TRBV27,TRBD1,few,TRBJ2-7,CASSLDRGRTYEQYF,TGTGCCAGCAGTCTAGACAGGGGGCGCACCTACGAGCAGTACTTC
TRBV9,TRBD2,.,TRBJ2-1,CASSVGGLAGGDEQFF,TGTGCCAGCAGCGTAGGGGGGCTAGCGGGAGGGGATGAGCAGTTCTTC
TRBV13,.,.,TRBJ1-2,CASSLGLAGGFIDGYTF,TGTGCCAGCAGCTTAGGCCTGGCGGGGGGATTTATAGATGGCTACACCTTC
TRBV5-1,.,.,TRBJ1-1,CASSLAGGRTEAFF,TGCGCCAGCAGCTTGGCCGGGGGGAGGACTGAAGCTTTCTTT